This T cell receptor (beta chain) appears in the sequencing data of a study of cytomegalovirus exposure and HLA in healthy donors. The germline gives CDR1 MNHEY, CDR2 SMNVEV (reference sequence). Trimming shortened V by 2 bases and J by 3 bases, and 10 bases separated the two germline ends. This CDR3 contains 14 residues. Primers for the PCR totalled 60 Vbeta and 13 Jbeta. Method: immunoSEQ multiplex PCR; TCRdb's copy keeps in-frame clones and lacks some. The data show around 110,000 clones, with 79% seen just once and 3.5% to 4.5% held by the top ten. The sequence came from a young man in good health and CMV-seropositive. The gene calls are TRBV27 and TRBJ1-1, with D uncertain. Sequenced input: PBMCs. The CDR3 is CASSLIFEDTEAFF. CDR3 bases: TGTGCCAGCAGTTTAATCTTCGAGGACACTGAAGCTTTCTTT.